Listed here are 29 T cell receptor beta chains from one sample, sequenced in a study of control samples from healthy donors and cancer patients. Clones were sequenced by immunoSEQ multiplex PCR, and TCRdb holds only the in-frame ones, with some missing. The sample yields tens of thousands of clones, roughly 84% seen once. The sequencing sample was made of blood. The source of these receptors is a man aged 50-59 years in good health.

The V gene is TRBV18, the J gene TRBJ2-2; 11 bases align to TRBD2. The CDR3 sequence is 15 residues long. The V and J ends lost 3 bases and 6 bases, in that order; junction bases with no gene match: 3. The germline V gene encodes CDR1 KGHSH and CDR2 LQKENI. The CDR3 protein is CASSPTSGKAGELFF. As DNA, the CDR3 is TGTGCCAGCTCACCGACTAGCGGGAAAGCCGGGGAGCTGTTTTTT.

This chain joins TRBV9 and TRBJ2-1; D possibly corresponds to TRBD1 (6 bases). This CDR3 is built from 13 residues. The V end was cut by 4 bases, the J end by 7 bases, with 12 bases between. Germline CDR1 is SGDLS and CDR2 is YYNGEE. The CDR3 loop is CASSQGTSNEQFF. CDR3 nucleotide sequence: TGTGCCAGCAGCCAAGGGACATCTAATGAGCAGTTCTTC.

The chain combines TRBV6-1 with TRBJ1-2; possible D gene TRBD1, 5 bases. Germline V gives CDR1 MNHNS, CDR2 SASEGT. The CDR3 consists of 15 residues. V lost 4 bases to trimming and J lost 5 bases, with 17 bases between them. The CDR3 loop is CASSAPGGEAYGYTF. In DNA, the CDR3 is TGTGCCAGCAGTGCCCCGGGAGGGGAGGCGTATGGCTACACCTTC.

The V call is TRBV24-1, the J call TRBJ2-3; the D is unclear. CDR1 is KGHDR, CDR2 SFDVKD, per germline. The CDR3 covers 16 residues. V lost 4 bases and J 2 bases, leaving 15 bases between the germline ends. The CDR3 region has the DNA TGTGCCACCAGTGAGGCGGCGGTTGAGAACACAGATACGCAGTATTTT. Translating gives CATSEAAVENTDTQYF.

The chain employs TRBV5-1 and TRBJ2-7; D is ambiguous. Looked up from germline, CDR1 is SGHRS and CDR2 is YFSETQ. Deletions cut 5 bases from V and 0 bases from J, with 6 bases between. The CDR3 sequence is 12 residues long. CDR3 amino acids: CASRADSYEQYF. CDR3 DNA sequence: TGCGCCAGCAGGGCAGACTCCTACGAGCAGTACTTC.

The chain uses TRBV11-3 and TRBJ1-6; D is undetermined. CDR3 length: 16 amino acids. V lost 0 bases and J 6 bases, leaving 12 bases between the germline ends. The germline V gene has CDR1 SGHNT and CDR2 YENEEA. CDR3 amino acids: CASSLDVRRSNSPLHF. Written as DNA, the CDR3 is TGTGCCAGCAGCTTAGATGTTCGCAGGAGTAATTCACCCCTCCACTTT.

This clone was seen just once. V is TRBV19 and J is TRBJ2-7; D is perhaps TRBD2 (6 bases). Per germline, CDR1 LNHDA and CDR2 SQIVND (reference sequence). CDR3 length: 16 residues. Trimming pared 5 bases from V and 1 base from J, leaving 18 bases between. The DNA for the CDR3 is TGTGCCAGTAGTCCTTCCATCGGGAGCCGATCCTACGAGCAGTACTTC. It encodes CASSPSIGSRSYEQYF.

CDR3 residues: CASTQLMNQPQHF. The CDR3 DNA sequence: TGTGCCAGCACTCAATTGATGAATCAGCCCCAGCATTTT. The rearrangement links TRBV12-3 or TRBV12-4 to TRBJ1-5; D not certain. This CDR3 spans 13 amino acids. The germline V and J ends were trimmed by 7 bases and 4 bases, with 11 bases remaining between them.

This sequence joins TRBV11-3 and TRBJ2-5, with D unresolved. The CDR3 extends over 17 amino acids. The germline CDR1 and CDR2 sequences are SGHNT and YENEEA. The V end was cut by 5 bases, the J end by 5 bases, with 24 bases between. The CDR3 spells CASSAPSVSNKVETQYF. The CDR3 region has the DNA TGTGCCAGCAGCGCCCCTTCGGTTTCAAATAAGGTGGAGACCCAGTACTTC.

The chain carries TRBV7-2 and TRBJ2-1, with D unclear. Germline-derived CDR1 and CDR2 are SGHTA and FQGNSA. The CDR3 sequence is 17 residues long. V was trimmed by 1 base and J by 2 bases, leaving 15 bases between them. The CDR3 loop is CASSLVSAEPPYNEQFF. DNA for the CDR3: TGTGCCAGCAGCTTAGTTTCGGCGGAGCCACCCTACAATGAGCAGTTCTTC.

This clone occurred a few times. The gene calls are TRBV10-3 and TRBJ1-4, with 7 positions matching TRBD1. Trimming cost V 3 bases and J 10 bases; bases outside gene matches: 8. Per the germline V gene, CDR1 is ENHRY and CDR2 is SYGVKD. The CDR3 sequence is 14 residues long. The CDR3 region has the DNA TGTGCCATCAGTGAAGGGTTAGGGGGCGGAAAACTGTTTTTT. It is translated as CAISEGLGGGKLFF.

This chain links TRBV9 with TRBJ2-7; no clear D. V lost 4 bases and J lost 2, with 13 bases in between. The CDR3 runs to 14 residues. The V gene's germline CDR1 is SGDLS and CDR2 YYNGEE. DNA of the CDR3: TGTGCCAGCAGCCCTTCGACCGTTACCTACGAGCAGTACTTC. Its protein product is CASSPSTVTYEQYF.

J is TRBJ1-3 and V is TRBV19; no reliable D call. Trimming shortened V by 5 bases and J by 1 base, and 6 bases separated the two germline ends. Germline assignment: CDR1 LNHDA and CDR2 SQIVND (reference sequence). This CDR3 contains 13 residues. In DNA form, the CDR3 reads TGTGCCAGTAGTGAAAGGTCTGGAAACACCATATATTTT. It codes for CASSERSGNTIYF.

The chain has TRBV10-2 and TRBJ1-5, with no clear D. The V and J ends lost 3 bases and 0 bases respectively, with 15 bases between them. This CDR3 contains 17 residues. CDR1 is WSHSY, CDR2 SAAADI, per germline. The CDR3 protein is CASSDWNFGYSNQPQHF. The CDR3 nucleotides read TGCGCCAGCAGTGATTGGAATTTTGGGTATAGCAATCAGCCCCAGCATTTT.

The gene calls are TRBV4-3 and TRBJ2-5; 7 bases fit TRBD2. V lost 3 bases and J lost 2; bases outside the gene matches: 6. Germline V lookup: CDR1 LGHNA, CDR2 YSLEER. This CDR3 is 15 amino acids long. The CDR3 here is CASSHTGTKQETQYF. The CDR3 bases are TGCGCCAGCAGCCATACCGGGACTAAACAAGAGACCCAGTACTTC.

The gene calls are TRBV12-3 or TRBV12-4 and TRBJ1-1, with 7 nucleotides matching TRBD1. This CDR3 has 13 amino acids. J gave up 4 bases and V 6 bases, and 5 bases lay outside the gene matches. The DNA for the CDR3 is TGTGCCAGCAGACGACAGGGTCCCACTGAAGCTTTCTTT. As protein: CASRRQGPTEAFF.

For the CDR3, the DNA is TGTGCCAGCAGCTCGCAAGGTGGGACAGGGGGCTCCGAGCAGTACTTC. Protein: CASSSQGGTGGSEQYF. This chain uses TRBV7-9 with TRBJ2-7; 12 positions agree with TRBD1. CDR3 length: 16 residues. Trimming removed 4 bases from V and 6 bases from J; junction bases left unmatched: 10. In germline, CDR1 is SEHNR, CDR2 FQNEAQ (reference sequence). Supplemented by reference TRBV7-9 and TRBJ2-7, the full variable domain reads DTGVSQNPRHKITKRGQNVTFRCDPISEHNRLYWYRQTLGQGPEFLTYFQNEAQLEKSRLLSDRFSAERPKGSFSTLEIQRTEQGDSAMYLCASSSQGGTGGSEQYFGPGTRLTVT.

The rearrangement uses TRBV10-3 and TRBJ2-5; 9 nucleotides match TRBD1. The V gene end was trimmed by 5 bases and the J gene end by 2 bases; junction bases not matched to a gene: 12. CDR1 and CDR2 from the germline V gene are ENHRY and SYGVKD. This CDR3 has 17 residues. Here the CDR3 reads CAISMGQQGQGQETQYF. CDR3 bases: TGTGCCATCAGTATGGGACAACAGGGACAGGGACAAGAGACCCAGTACTTC.

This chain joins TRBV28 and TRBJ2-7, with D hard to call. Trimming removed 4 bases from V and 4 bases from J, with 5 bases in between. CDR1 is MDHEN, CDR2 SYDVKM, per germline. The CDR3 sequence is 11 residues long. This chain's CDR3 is CASSSLYEQYF. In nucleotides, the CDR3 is TGTGCCAGCAGTTCGTTATACGAGCAGTACTTC.

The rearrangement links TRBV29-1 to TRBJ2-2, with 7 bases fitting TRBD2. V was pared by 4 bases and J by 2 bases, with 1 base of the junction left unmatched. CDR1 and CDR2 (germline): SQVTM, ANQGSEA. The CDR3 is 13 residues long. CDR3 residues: CSVGLANTGELFF. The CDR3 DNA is TGCAGCGTTGGACTAGCAAACACCGGGGAGCTGTTTTTT.

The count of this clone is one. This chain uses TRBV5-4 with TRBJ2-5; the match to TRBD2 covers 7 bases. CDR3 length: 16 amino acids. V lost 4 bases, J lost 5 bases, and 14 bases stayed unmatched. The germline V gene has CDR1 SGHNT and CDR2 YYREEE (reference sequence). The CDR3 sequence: CASSQGWGGSGETQYF. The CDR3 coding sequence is TGTGCCAGCAGCCAGGGCTGGGGCGGGAGTGGGGAGACCCAGTACTTC.

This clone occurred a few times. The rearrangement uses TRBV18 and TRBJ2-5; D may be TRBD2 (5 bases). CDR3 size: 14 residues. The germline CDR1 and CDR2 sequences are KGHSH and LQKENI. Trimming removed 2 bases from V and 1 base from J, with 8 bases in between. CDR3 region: CASSPGLGQETQYF. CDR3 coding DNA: TGTGCCAGCTCACCAGGACTCGGCCAAGAGACCCAGTACTTC.

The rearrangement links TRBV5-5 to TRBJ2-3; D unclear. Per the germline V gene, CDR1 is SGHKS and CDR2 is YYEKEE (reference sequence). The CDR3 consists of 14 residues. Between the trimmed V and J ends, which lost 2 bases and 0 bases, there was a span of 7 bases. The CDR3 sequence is CASSLDGSTDTQYF. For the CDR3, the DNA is TGTGCCAGCAGCTTAGACGGGAGCACAGATACGCAGTATTTT. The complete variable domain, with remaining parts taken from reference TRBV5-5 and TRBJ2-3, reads DAGVTQSPTHLIKTRGQQVTLRCSPISGHKSVSWYQQVLGQGPQFIFQYYEKEERGRGNFPDRFSARQFPNYSSELNVNALLLGDSALYLCASSLDGSTDTQYFGPGTRLTVL.

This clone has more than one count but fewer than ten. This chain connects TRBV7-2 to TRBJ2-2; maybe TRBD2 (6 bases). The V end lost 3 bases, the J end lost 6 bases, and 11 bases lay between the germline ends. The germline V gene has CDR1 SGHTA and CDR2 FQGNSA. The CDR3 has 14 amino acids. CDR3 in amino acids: CASSFSPGAGELFF. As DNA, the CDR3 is TGTGCCAGCAGCTTCAGTCCGGGGGCCGGGGAGCTGTTTTTT.

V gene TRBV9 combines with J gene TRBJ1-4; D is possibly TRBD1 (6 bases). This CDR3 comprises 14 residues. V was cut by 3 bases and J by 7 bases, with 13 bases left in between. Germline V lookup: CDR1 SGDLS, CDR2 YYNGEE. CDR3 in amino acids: CASSAQGGGEKLFF. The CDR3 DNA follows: TGTGCCAGCAGCGCACAGGGAGGGGGTGAAAAACTGTTTTTT.

CDR3 in DNA: TGTGCCAGCAGCCCTAACCCGGGACCCACAGATACGCAGTATTTT. Amino acid sequence: CASSPNPGPTDTQYF. The V gene is TRBV7-3, the J gene TRBJ2-3; either TRBD1 or TRBD2 may fit D (5 bases each). There are 15 residues in the CDR3. V shed 5 bases and J shed 2 bases, with 14 bases lying between them. Germline CDR1 is SGHTA and CDR2 is FQGTGA.

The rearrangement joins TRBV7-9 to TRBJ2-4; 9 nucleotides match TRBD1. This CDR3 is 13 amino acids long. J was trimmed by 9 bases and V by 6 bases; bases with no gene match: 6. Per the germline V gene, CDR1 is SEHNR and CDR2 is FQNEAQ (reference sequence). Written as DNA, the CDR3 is TGTGCCAGCAGTTACTCGGACAGGGGCATTCAGTACTTC. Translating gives CASSYSDRGIQYF.

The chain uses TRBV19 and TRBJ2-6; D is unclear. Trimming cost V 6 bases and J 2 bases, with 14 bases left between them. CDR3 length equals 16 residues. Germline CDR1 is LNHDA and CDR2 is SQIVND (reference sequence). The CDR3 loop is CASSRLAGTGANVLTF. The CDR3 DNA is TGTGCCAGTAGCCGGCTGGCAGGAACTGGGGCCAACGTCCTGACTTTC.

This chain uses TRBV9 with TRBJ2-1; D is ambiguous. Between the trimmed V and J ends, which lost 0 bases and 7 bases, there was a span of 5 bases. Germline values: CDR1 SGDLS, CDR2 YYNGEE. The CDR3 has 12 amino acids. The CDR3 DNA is TGTGCCAGCAGCGTAGATGGGAATGAGCAGTTCTTC. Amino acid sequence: CASSVDGNEQFF.